A selection of T cell receptor beta chains follows, all from one sample in a study of post-analysis software for immune sequencing data. TCRdb ran MiXCR on the PCR reads and lists one entry per CDR3 protein. The data show about 810,000 distinct CDR3 sequences, under 70% seen once. The sequenced sample was blood. All receptors come from a girl aged 10-17 years with multiple sclerosis. Both conserved end residues are part of each CDR3. A D gene is named only where the DNA matches it firmly. Size values are once, few and many counts, or a class for expanded clones, and some rows have none.

TRBJ2-3,.,.,TRBV7-9,CASSRGDFMADTQYF,TGTGCCAGCAGCCGAGGGGACTTCATGGCAGATACGCAGTATTTT
TRBJ1-1,.,.,TRBV6-6,CASKLRGGESNTEAFF,TGTGCCAGCAAGTTGCGGGGGGGGGAATCGAACACTGAAGCTTTCTTT
TRBJ2-3,few,.,TRBV7-3,CASSYPGTSTDTQYF,TGTGCCAGCAGCTATCCCGGGACTAGCACAGATACGCAGTATTTT
TRBJ2-1,.,.,TRBV4-1,CASSQDAGGPPREQFF,TGCGCCAGCAGCCAAGATGCCGGGGGTCCCCCCCGGGAGCAGTTCTTC
TRBJ2-1,.,TRBD1,TRBV24-1,CATSDKAGTGGRSYNEQFF,TGTGCCACCAGTGATAAGGCCGGGACAGGGGGGAGATCCTACAATGAGCAGTTCTTC
TRBJ2-7,few,.,TRBV5-1,CASREGHYEQYF,TGCGCCAGCAGGGAGGGACACTACGAGCAGTACTTC
TRBJ2-7,.,TRBD1,TRBV25-1,CASGLTGTGTYEQYF,TGTGCCAGCGGATTGACCGGGACAGGGACCTACGAGCAGTACTTC
TRBJ1-6,few,.,TRBV25-1,CASSESPRGNSPLHF,TGTGCCAGCAGTGAATCACCCAGGGGTAATTCACCCCTCCACTTT
TRBJ2-7,.,TRBD2,TRBV6-5,CASSWGGGNSYEQYF,TGTGCCAGCAGTTGGGGGGGAGGAAACTCCTACGAGCAGTACTTC
TRBJ2-1,.,TRBD2,TRBV7-9,CASSLRPLGGSSVNEQFF,TGTGCCAGCAGTCTAAGGCCGTTGGGCGGGAGTTCGGTCAATGAGCAGTTCTTC
TRBJ2-5,once,TRBD1,TRBV7-9,CASSQKGQGVREYF,TGTGCCAGCAGCCAAAAGGGACAGGGAGTTCGGGAGTACTTC
TRBJ1-1,.,TRBD1,TRBV29-1,CSAGTGGMNTEAFF,TGCAGCGCAGGGACAGGGGGAATGAACACTGAAGCTTTCTTT
TRBJ2-2,once,.,TRBV24-1,CATSEGTTNTGELFF,TGTGCCACCAGTGAGGGGACCACTAACACCGGGGAGCTGTTTTTT
TRBJ2-1,.,TRBD1,TRBV12-3/TRBV12-4,CASSSTGARGNEQFF,TGTGCCAGCAGCTCAACAGGGGCCAGAGGTAATGAGCAGTTCTTC
TRBJ2-3,.,.,TRBV5-1,CASSLGGHSDTQYF,TGCGCCAGCAGCTTGGGGGGACACTCAGATACGCAGTATTTT
TRBJ2-5,few,.,TRBV6-5,CASSYSGGGETQYF,TGTGCCAGCAGTTACTCGGGAGGGGGAGAGACCCAGTACTTC
TRBJ2-7,few,.,TRBV21-1,CASSKDQELSYNEQYF,TGTGCCAGCAGCAAAGACCAGGAGCTATCATACAATGAGCAGTACTTC